The 17 T cell receptor beta chains below all came from one sample that was sequenced in a study of T cell responses to AZD1222 COVID-19 vaccine. The data were produced by immunoSEQ multiplex PCR, yet TCRdb's version contains in-frame clones alone and is incomplete. The table shows around 150,000 clones, with around 89% occurring only once. The source was peripheral blood, collected on day 0 of MenACWY control vaccination. These receptors all stem from an adult in good health.

This clone appeared a single time. The chain recombines TRBV3-1 (or the pseudogene TRBV3-2) with TRBJ2-7, with D unclear. Germline V gene lookup returns CDR1 LGHDT and CDR2 YNNKEL (reference sequence). Trimming left V 0 bases short and J 0 bases short, with 9 bases between. There are 15 residues in the CDR3. CDR3 residues: CASSQEVGPSYEQYF. The CDR3 nucleotides are TGTGCCAGCAGCCAAGAGGTAGGCCCCTCCTACGAGCAGTACTTC.

V and J are TRBV6-4 and TRBJ1-1, with 8 bases lining up with TRBD1. CDR1 is MRHNA and CDR2 is SNTAGT in the germline V gene. The V segment lost 0 bases and the J segment 4 bases; nucleotides outside the gene matches: 1. The CDR3 loop spans 14 amino acids. In DNA form, the CDR3 reads TGTGCCAGCAGTGACTCGGACAGGGCCACTGAAGCTTTCTTT. This translates into CASSDSDRATEAFF.

The chain employs TRBV28 and TRBJ1-5; no clear D. With 6 bases removed from V and 1 base from J, the gap between germline ends came to 13 bases. The CDR3 contains 15 residues. Germline-derived CDR1 and CDR2 are MDHEN and SYDVKM. Written as DNA, the CDR3 is TGTGCCAGCAGCTCGTACCGGAGGAGCAATCAGCCCCAGCATTTT. The encoded protein is CASSSYRRSNQPQHF.

The V gene is TRBV7-8, the J gene TRBJ2-2, with D perhaps being TRBD1 or TRBD2 (5 bases each). Germline V gene sequence: CDR1 SGHVS, CDR2 FQNEAQ. V was trimmed by 8 bases and J by 6 bases, leaving 19 bases between them. The CDR3 runs 15 residues. CDR3 region: CASEDGLGLSGELFF. The DNA for the CDR3 is TGTGCCAGCGAAGATGGACTGGGGCTATCCGGGGAGCTGTTTTTT. Looking up the rest from reference TRBV7-8 and TRBJ2-2 gives the full variable domain: GAGVSQSPRYKVAKRGQDVALRCDPISGHVSLFWYQQALGQGPEFLTYFQNEAQLDKSGLPSDRFFAERPEGSVSTLKIQRTQQEDSAVYLCASEDGLGLSGELFFGEGSRLTVL.

The CDR3 DNA reads as TGTGCCAGCAGCCGCGGACCGGGCTACGAGCAGTACTTC. It yields the protein CASSRGPGYEQYF. J is TRBJ2-7 and V is TRBV3-1 (or the pseudogene TRBV3-2); the D is unclear. The CDR3 has 13 residues. V lost 4 bases to trimming and J lost 3 bases, with 10 bases between them. Per germline, CDR1 LGHDT and CDR2 YNNKEL (reference sequence).

The CDR3 DNA sequence: TGTGCCAGCAGTTCCGGGCTAACTTATTCCTACGAGCAGTACTTC. As protein: CASSSGLTYSYEQYF. The chain combines TRBV7-6 with TRBJ2-7; no reliable D call. Germline V gene data show CDR1 as SGHVS and CDR2 as FNYEAQ. This CDR3 is built from 15 residues. Between the trimmed V and J ends, which lost 6 bases and 1 base, there was a span of 16 bases. Full variable domain (outside the CDR3, taken from reference TRBV7-6 and TRBJ2-7): GAGVSQSPRYKVTKRGQDVALRCDPISGHVSLYWYRQALGQGPEFLTYFNYEAQQDKSGLPNDRFSAERPEGSISTLTIQRTEQRDSAMYRCASSSGLTYSYEQYFGPGTRLTVT.

The chain has TRBV28 and TRBJ2-1; D is uncertain. Germline V gene lookup returns CDR1 MDHEN and CDR2 SYDVKM. This CDR3 has 12 residues. V was shortened by 1 base and J by 14 bases, with 12 bases between the two germline ends. The CDR3 region is CASSLSRAYKFF. The CDR3 DNA sequence: TGTGCCAGCAGTTTATCTAGGGCATACAAGTTCTTC.

This chain links TRBV6-5 with TRBJ2-2; D might be TRBD1 (5 bases). Trimming stripped 7 bases from V and 5 bases from J, with 14 bases between. Germline values: CDR1 MNHEY, CDR2 SVGAGI. CDR3 length equals 14 residues. This chain's CDR3 is CASKGQGMTGELFF. The CDR3 nucleotides are TGTGCCAGCAAGGGGCAGGGTATGACCGGGGAGCTGTTTTTT.

The rearrangement uses TRBV5-1 and TRBJ2-7; 10 bases match TRBD1. Trimming at V came to 4 bases and at J to 3 bases, leaving 4 bases not matched to a gene. CDR3 length equals 14 residues. Germline CDR1 SGHRS, CDR2 YFSETQ. The CDR3 sequence: CASSGGQGFYEQYF. The CDR3 nucleotides are TGCGCCAGCAGCGGGGGACAGGGGTTCTACGAGCAGTACTTC.

In nucleotides, the CDR3 is TGCAGCGTCCGGGACAGGGGCTCCTACAATGAGCAGTTCTTC. It codes for CSVRDRGSYNEQFF. This chain connects TRBV29-1 to TRBJ2-1, with 10 bases that match TRBD1. V lost 6 bases and J lost 0; bases outside the gene matches: 2. Germline V gives CDR1 SQVTM, CDR2 ANQGSEA. The CDR3 sequence is 14 residues long.

The gene calls are TRBV18 and TRBJ2-7, with D perhaps matching TRBD1 or TRBD2 (5 bases each). Trimming pared 4 bases from V and 6 bases from J, leaving 10 bases between. CDR1 KGHSH and CDR2 LQKENI come from the germline V gene. This CDR3 comprises 12 residues. CDR3 in amino acids: CASSLGTSEQYF. CDR3 in DNA: TGTGCCAGCTCACTGGGGACGTCCGAGCAGTACTTC. The full variable domain, with the rest looked up from reference TRBV18 and TRBJ2-7, is NAGVMQNPRHLVRRRGQEARLRCSPMKGHSHVYWYRQLPEEGLKFMVYLQKENIIDESGMPKERFSAEFPKEGPSILRIQQVVRGDSAAYFCASSLGTSEQYFGPGTRLTVT.

This rearrangement joins TRBV29-1 to TRBJ1-3; perhaps TRBD1 as D (5 bases). CDR1 and CDR2 (germline): SQVTM, ANQGSEA. This CDR3 is 13 amino acids long. With 7 bases removed from V and 2 bases from J, the gap between germline ends came to 12 bases. The CDR3 spells CSAMRGTGNTIYF. The CDR3 DNA sequence: TGCAGCGCCATGCGGGGGACTGGAAACACCATATATTTT. Full variable domain (outside the CDR3, taken from reference TRBV29-1 and TRBJ1-3): SAVISQKPSRDICQRGTSLTIQCQVDSQVTMMFWYRQQPGQSLTLIATANQGSEATYESGFVIDKFPISRPNLTFSTLTVSNMSPEDSSIYLCSAMRGTGNTIYFGEGSWLTVV.

The rearrangement uses TRBV27 and TRBJ2-2, with 7 bases lining up with TRBD1. Trimming at V came to 6 bases and at J to 6 bases, leaving 13 bases not matched to a gene. The V gene's germline CDR1 is MNHEY and CDR2 SMNVEV (reference sequence). The CDR3 spans 16 residues. In DNA form, the CDR3 reads TGTGCCAGCAGCTCGTGGGGGACAGAAATGGCCGGGGAGCTGTTTTTT. Residues: CASSSWGTEMAGELFF.

This clone was recorded once. The J gene is TRBJ1-5, the V gene TRBV6-2 or TRBV6-3; TRBD1 might be the D (5 bases). The V end lost 2 bases, the J end lost 3 bases, and 8 bases lay between the germline ends. From germline, CDR1 is MNHEY and CDR2 SVGEGT. The CDR3 is 14 amino acids. The CDR3 here is CASSYRGPNQPQHF. The DNA for the CDR3 is TGTGCCAGCAGTTACCGGGGCCCCAATCAGCCCCAGCATTTT.

The chain combines TRBV7-8 with TRBJ1-1; 11 nucleotides align to TRBD1. V gave up 5 bases and J gave up 5 bases; unmatched junction bases: 7. CDR3 size: 15 residues. CDR1 and CDR2 from the germline V gene are SGHVS and FQNEAQ. The CDR3 region has the DNA TGTGCCAGCAGCCTGGGGGACAGGGGGAGTACTGAAGCTTTCTTT. Translation: CASSLGDRGSTEAFF.

This clone came up once. This chain links TRBV7-3 with TRBJ2-7; tentatively, D is TRBD2 (6 bases). Germline V gene sequence: CDR1 SGHTA, CDR2 FQGTGA. The CDR3 totals 14 residues. Trimming left V 5 bases short and J 3 bases short, with 14 bases between. CDR3 region: CASSPEAGFYEQYF. For the CDR3, the DNA is TGTGCCAGCAGCCCCGAGGCGGGGTTCTACGAGCAGTACTTC.

The chain recombines TRBV27 with TRBJ2-2; 13 bases are shared with TRBD2. Germline-derived CDR1 and CDR2 are MNHEY and SMNVEV (reference sequence). V lost 6 bases to trimming and J lost 7 bases; unmatched junction nucleotides: 8. CDR3 length equals 16 residues. CDR3 sequence: CASRLAGGLSGGELFF. CDR3 DNA: TGTGCCAGCAGACTAGCGGGAGGGCTTTCGGGCGGGGAGCTGTTTTTT.